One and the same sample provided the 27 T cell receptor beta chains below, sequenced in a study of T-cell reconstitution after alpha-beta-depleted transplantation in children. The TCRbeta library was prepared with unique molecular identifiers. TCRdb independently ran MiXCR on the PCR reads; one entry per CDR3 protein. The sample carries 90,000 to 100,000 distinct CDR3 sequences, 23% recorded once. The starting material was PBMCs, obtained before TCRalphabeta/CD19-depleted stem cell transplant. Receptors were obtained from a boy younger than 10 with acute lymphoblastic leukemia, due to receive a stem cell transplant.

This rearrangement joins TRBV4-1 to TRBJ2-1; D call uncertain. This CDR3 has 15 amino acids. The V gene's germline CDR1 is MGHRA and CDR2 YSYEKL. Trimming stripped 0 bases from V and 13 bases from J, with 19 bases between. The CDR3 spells CASSQDLTNPISQFF. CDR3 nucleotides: TGCGCCAGCAGCCAAGATTTGACCAATCCTATTTCCCAGTTCTTC.

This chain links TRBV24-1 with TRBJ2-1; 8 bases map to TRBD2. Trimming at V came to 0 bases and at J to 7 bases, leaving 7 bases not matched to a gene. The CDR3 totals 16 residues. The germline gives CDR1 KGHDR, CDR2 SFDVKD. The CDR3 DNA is TGTGCCACCAGTGATTTGAACGGACTAGCTAAAAATGAGCAGTTCTTC. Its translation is CATSDLNGLAKNEQFF.

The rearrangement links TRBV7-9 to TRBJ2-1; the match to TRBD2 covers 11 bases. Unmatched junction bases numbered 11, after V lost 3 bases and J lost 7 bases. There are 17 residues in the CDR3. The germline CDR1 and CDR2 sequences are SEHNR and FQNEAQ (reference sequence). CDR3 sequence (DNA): TGTGCCAGCAGCTTGGGACTAGCGGAAAAAGGGGGGAATGAGCAGTTCTTC. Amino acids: CASSLGLAEKGGNEQFF.

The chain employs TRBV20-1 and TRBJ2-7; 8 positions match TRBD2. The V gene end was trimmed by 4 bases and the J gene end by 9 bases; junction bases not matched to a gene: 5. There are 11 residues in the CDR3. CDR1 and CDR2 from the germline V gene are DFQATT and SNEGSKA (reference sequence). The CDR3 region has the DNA TGCAGTGCTACCCCGACTAGCGCGCAGTACTTC. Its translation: CSATPTSAQYF.

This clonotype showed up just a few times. CDR3 region: CASSLEALTDTQYF. DNA for the CDR3: TGCGCCAGCAGCTTGGAAGCCCTGACAGATACGCAGTATTTT. The V and J genes are TRBV5-1 and TRBJ2-3; no clear D gene. CDR3 length: 14 residues. V dropped 0 bases and J dropped 3 bases, with 8 bases sitting between them. CDR1 SGHRS and CDR2 YFSETQ come from the germline V gene.

CDR3 loop: CASSVGNGELFF. The CDR3 DNA reads as TGTGCCAGCAGCGTAGGGAACGGGGAGCTGTTTTTT. V gene TRBV9 combines with J gene TRBJ2-2; D not certain. Looked up from germline, CDR1 is SGDLS and CDR2 is YYNGEE. This CDR3 has 12 amino acids. V was shortened by 0 bases and J by 7 bases, with 4 bases between the two germline ends.

The DNA of the CDR3 is TGCAGTGCGAGACCTGGGACTATACAAGAGACCCAGTACTTC. Its protein product is CSARPGTIQETQYF. The chain joins TRBV20-1 to TRBJ2-5; 7 positions match TRBD2. Germline V lookup: CDR1 DFQATT, CDR2 SNEGSKA (reference sequence). J lost 2 bases, V lost 6 bases, and 9 bases had no gene match. CDR3 length: 14 amino acids.

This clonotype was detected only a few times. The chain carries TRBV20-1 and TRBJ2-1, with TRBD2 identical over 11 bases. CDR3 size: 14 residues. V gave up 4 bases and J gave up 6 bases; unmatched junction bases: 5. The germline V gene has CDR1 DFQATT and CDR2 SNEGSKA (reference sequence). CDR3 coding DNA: TGCAGTGCTACCGGGACTAGCGGAGGCAATGAGCAGTTCTTC. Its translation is CSATGTSGGNEQFF.

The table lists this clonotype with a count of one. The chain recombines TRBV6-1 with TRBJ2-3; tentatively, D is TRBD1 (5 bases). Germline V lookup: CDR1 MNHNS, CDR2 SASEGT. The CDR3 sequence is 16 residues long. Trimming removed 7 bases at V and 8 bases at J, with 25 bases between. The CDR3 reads CASTIAAGQRRRTQYF. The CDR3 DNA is TGTGCCAGCACCATCGCGGCAGGGCAAAGGCGACGTACGCAGTATTTT.

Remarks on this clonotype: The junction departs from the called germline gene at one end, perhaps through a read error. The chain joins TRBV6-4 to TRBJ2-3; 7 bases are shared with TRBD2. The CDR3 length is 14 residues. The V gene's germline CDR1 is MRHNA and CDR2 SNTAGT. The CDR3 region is CASSSSGGTDAQYF. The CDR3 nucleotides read TGTGCCAGCAGTTCTAGCGGAGGCACAGATGCGCAGTATTTT.

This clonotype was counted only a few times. The CDR3 sequence: CSARGSGGRTRGHLYEQYF. Written as DNA, the CDR3 is TGCAGTGCTAGAGGGAGTGGTGGGAGGACCAGGGGACACCTCTACGAGCAGTACTTC. The chain combines TRBV20-1 with TRBJ2-7; D is tentatively TRBD1 or TRBD2 (6 bases each). The length of the CDR3 is 19 residues. Germline CDR1 and CDR2: DFQATT and SNEGSKA (reference sequence). The ends were cut back, 1 base at V and 3 bases at J, with 28 bases in the middle.

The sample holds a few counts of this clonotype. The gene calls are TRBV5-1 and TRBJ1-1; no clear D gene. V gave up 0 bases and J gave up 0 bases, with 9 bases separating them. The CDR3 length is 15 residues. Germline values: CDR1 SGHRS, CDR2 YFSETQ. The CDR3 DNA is TGCGCCAGCAGCTTGGACGCCGATATGAACACTGAAGCTTTCTTT. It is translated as CASSLDADMNTEAFF.

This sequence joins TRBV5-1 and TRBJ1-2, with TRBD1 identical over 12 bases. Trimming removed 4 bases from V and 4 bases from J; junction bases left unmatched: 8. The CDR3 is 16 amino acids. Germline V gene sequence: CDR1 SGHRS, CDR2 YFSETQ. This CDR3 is CASSPMPGQGAYGYTF. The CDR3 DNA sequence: TGCGCCAGCAGCCCAATGCCGGGACAGGGGGCCTATGGCTACACCTTC.

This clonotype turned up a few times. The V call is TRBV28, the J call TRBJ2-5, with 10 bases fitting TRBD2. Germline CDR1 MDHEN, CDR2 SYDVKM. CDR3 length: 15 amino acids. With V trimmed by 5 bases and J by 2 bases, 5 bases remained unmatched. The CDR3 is CASSRTSGAQETQYF. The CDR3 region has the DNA TGTGCCAGCAGTCGAACTAGCGGGGCGCAAGAGACCCAGTACTTC. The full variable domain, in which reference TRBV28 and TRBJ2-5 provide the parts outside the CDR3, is DVKVTQSSRYLVKRTGEKVFLECVQDMDHENMFWYRQDPGLGLRLIYFSYDVKMKEKGDIPEGYSVSREKKERFSLILESASTNQTSMYLCASSRTSGAQETQYFGPGTRLLVL.

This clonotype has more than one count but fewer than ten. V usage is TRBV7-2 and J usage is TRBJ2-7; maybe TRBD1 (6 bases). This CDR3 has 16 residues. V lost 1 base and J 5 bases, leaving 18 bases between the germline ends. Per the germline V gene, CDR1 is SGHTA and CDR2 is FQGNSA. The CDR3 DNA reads TGTGCCAGCAGCTTAGTGGGGCGGAGGACAGCCGACGAGCAGTACTTC. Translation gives CASSLVGRRTADEQYF.

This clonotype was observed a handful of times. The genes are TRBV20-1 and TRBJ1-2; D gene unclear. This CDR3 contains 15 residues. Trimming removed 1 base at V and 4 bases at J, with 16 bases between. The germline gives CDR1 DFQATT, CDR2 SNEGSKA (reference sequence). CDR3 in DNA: TGCAGTGCTAGAGGCGACACCCAACCCGTCTATGGCTACACCTTC. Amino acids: CSARGDTQPVYGYTF.

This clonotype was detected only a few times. The CDR3 sequence: CASTAGGGPQHF. The CDR3 nucleotides read TGTGCCAGCACCGCAGGGGGCGGCCCCCAGCATTTT. The rearrangement joins TRBV7-9 to TRBJ1-5, with TRBD1 identical over 8 bases. CDR1 and CDR2 from the germline V gene are SEHNR and FQNEAQ (reference sequence). V lost 7 bases to trimming and J lost 10 bases; unmatched junction nucleotides: 6. The CDR3 extends over 12 amino acids.

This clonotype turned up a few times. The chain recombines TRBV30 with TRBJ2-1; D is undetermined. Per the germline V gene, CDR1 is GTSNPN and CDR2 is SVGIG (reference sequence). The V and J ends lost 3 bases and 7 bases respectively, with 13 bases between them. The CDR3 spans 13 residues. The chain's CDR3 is CAWSTSRKNEQFF. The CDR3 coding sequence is TGTGCCTGGAGCACCTCTAGGAAGAATGAGCAGTTCTTC.

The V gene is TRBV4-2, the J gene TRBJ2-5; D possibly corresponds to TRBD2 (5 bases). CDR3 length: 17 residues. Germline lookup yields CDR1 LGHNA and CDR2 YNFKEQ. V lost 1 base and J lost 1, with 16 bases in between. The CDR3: CASSQVTSGGRQETQYF. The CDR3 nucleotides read TGTGCCAGCAGCCAAGTCACCAGCGGAGGACGCCAAGAGACCCAGTACTTC.

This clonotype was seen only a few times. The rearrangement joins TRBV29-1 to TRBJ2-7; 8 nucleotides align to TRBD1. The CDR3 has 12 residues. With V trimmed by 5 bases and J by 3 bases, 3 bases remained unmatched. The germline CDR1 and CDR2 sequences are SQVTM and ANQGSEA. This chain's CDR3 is CSVRTGNYEQYF. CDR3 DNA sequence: TGCAGCGTTCGGACAGGGAACTACGAGCAGTACTTC.

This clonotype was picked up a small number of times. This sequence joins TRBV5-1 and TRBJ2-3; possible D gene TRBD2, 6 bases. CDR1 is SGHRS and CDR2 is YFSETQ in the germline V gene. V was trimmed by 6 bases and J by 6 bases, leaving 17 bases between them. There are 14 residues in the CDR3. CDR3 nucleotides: TGCGCCAGCATTCGAGGAGGGGCCTCGGATACGCAGTATTTT. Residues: CASIRGGASDTQYF. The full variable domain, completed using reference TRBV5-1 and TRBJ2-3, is KAGVTQTPRYLIKTRGQQVTLSCSPISGHRSVSWYQQTPGQGLQFLFEYFSETQRNKGNFPGRFSGRQFSNSRSEMNVSTLELGDSALYLCASIRGGASDTQYFGPGTRLTVL.

This CDR3 is CASSLNFQGIQYF. CDR3 in DNA: TGCGCCAGCAGCTTGAACTTCCAGGGCATTCAGTACTTC. V usage is TRBV5-1 and J usage is TRBJ2-4; tentative D call: TRBD1 (5 bases). The CDR3 has 13 amino acids. V lost 1 base, J lost 9 bases, and 11 bases lay in between. CDR1 is SGHRS, CDR2 YFSETQ, per germline.

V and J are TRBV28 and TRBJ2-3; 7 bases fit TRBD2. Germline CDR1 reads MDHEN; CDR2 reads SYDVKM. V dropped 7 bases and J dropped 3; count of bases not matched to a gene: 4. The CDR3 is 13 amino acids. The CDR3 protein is CASTSGGTDTQYF. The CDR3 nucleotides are TGTGCCAGCACTAGCGGAGGGACAGATACGCAGTATTTT.

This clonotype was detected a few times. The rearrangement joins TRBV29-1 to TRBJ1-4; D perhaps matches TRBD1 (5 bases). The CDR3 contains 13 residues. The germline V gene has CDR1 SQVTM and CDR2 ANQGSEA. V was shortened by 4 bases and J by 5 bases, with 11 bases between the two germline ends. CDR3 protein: CSVVGDANEKLFF. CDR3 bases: TGCAGCGTTGTCGGGGACGCAAATGAAAAACTGTTTTTT.

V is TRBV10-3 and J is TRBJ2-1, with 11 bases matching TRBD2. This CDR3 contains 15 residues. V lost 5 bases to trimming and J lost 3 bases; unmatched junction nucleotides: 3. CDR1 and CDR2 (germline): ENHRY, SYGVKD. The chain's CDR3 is CAISTTSGDYNEQFF. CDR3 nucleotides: TGTGCCATCAGTACGACTAGCGGGGACTACAATGAGCAGTTCTTC.

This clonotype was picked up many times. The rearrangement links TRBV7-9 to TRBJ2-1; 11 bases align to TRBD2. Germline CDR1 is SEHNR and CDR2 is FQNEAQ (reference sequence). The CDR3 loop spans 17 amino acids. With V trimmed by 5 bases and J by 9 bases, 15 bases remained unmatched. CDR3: CASSPPPGLAERIEQFF. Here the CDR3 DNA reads TGTGCCAGCAGCCCACCCCCGGGACTAGCGGAGAGGATTGAGCAGTTCTTC.

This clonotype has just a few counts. In nucleotides, the CDR3 is TGTGCCAGCAGCTCCGGGACTGACTCCCTTGATGAGCAGTTCTTC. This translates into CASSSGTDSLDEQFF. V is TRBV7-9 and J is TRBJ2-1; possibly TRBD2 for D (6 bases). Germline assignment: CDR1 SEHNR and CDR2 FQNEAQ (reference sequence). The CDR3 sequence is 15 residues long. The V end lost 4 bases, the J end lost 8 bases, and 18 bases lay between the germline ends.